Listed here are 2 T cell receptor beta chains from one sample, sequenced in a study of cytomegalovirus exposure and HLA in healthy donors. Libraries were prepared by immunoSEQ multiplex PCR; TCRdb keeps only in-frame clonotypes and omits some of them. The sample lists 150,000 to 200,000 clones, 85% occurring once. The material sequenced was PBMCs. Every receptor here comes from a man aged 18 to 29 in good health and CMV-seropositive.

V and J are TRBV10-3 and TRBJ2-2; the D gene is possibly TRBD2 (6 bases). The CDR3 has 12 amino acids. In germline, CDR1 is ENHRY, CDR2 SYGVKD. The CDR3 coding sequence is TGTGCAAGCGTCGGGGAGGCCGGGGAGCTGTTTTTT. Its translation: CASVGEAGELFF.

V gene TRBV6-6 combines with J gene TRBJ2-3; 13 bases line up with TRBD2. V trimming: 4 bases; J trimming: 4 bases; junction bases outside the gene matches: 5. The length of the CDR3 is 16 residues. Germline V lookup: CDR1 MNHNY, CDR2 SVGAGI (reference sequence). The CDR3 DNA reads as TGTGCCAGCAGTTCGACAGGACTAGCGGGAGCAGATACGCAGTATTTT. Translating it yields CASSSTGLAGADTQYF.